The T cell receptor beta chain under discussion was sequenced for a study of cytomegalovirus exposure and HLA in healthy donors. Study findings and constraints: Most TCR sequences showed up rarely, but some public TCRs showed up in many donors. Cytomegalovirus association was assigned to approximately 160 TCR beta chains.

A word on this clone: Its antigen is currently unknown.

PCR amplification relied on 60 Vbeta primers (plus 13 Jbeta primers). TCRdb keeps only in-frame clones here, not all; method: immunoSEQ multiplex PCR. The data contain roughly 180,000 clones, roughly 80% of them singletons. V lost 6 bases and J lost 2; bases outside the gene matches: 15. This CDR3 has 17 amino acids. The germline gives CDR1 MDHEN, CDR2 SYDVKM. This receptor was taken from a woman aged 18-29 years in good health and CMV-seronegative. The sequenced sample consisted of PBMCs. This sequence joins TRBV28 and TRBJ2-5, with 7 positions matching TRBD2. In nucleotides, the CDR3 is TGTGCCAGCAGCCGCGCTCTCATGGGACTACTGCAAGAGACCCAGTACTTC. Translation: CASSRALMGLLQETQYF.